This is a list of T cell receptor beta chains from one sample in a study of response to subunit inactivated influenza vaccine. TCRdb reprocessed the RT-PCR reads via MiXCR and lists one record per CDR3 protein. In the table there are fewer than 700,000 distinct CDR3 sequences, 10% to 15% of which are singletons. Source: PBMCs from blood, taken roughly 47 days after vaccination. The receptors here all came from a man between 45 and 60 years old who received an inactivated influenza vaccine. CDR3s include the opening cysteine and the closing phenylalanine or tryptophan. The order of the fields is V gene, J gene, clone size, D gene, CDR3 DNA, CDR3 protein. The D gene is left open where the match is weak. Not all rows give a size; the values are once, few, many and, for expanded clones, a class.

v_call: TRBV29-1; j_call: TRBJ2-7; clone_size: few; d_call: -; cdr3_nt: TGCAGCGTTGAAGGCAGGGCCACCTACGAGCAGTACTTC; cdr3_aa: CSVEGRATYEQYF
v_call: TRBV10-3; j_call: TRBJ2-5; clone_size: few; d_call: TRBD2; cdr3_nt: TGTGCCATCAGTAAAGCCCAGCGGGGGGACCAAGAGACCCAGTACTTC; cdr3_aa: CAISKAQRGDQETQYF
v_call: TRBV6-5; j_call: TRBJ1-6; clone_size: -; d_call: -; cdr3_nt: TGTGCCAGCAGTTACTTTTCAGAGAATTCACCCCTCCACTTT; cdr3_aa: CASSYFSENSPLHF
v_call: TRBV15; j_call: TRBJ2-7; clone_size: many; d_call: -; cdr3_nt: TGTGCCACCAGCAGAGTTGACTCCTACGAGCAGTACTTC; cdr3_aa: CATSRVDSYEQYF
v_call: TRBV7-3; j_call: TRBJ2-5; clone_size: -; d_call: -; cdr3_nt: TGTGCCAGCAGCCCGCAAAGCGGAACCACCGGGACCCAGTACTTC; cdr3_aa: CASSPQSGTTGTQYF
v_call: TRBV20-1; j_call: TRBJ2-7; clone_size: few; d_call: -; cdr3_nt: TGCAGTGCTAGCGGGATCTCCTACGAGCAGTACTTC; cdr3_aa: CSASGISYEQYF
v_call: TRBV12-3/TRBV12-4; j_call: TRBJ2-3; clone_size: -; d_call: TRBD1; cdr3_nt: TGTGCCAGCAGTTTAGCGCGAACAGGGGGAACAGATACGCAGTATTTT; cdr3_aa: CASSLARTGGTDTQYF
v_call: TRBV4-2; j_call: TRBJ2-5; clone_size: -; d_call: -; cdr3_nt: TGTGCCAGCAGCCCCAGGGTGGCCAAAGAGACCCAGTACTTC; cdr3_aa: CASSPRVAKETQYF
v_call: TRBV6-2/TRBV6-3; j_call: TRBJ2-1; clone_size: -; d_call: TRBD2; cdr3_nt: TGTGCCAGCAACCCTCGGGGACTAGCGGGAATCTCCTACAATGAGCAGTTCTTC; cdr3_aa: CASNPRGLAGISYNEQFF
v_call: TRBV6-1; j_call: TRBJ1-2; clone_size: few; d_call: -; cdr3_nt: TGTGCCAGCAGTCAGGACAGATACTATGGCTACACCTTC; cdr3_aa: CASSQDRYYGYTF
v_call: TRBV7-8; j_call: TRBJ1-2; clone_size: many; d_call: -; cdr3_nt: TGTGCCAGCAGCTTAGGGGGACGAGGGGTCTATGGCTACACCTTC; cdr3_aa: CASSLGGRGVYGYTF
v_call: TRBV18; j_call: TRBJ2-7; clone_size: -; d_call: -; cdr3_nt: TGTGCCAGCTCACCACGAGCGGACGCCGAGCAGTACTTC; cdr3_aa: CASSPRADAEQYF
v_call: TRBV5-6; j_call: TRBJ2-3; clone_size: few; d_call: -; cdr3_nt: TGTGCCAGCAGCACGGGTATTTGGGGGACAGATACGCAGTATTTT; cdr3_aa: CASSTGIWGTDTQYF
v_call: TRBV5-1; j_call: TRBJ2-7; clone_size: few; d_call: TRBD1; cdr3_nt: TGCGCCAGCAGCTTGGTAGGGACAGGGGTCGAGCAGTACTTC; cdr3_aa: CASSLVGTGVEQYF
v_call: TRBV20-1; j_call: TRBJ2-3; clone_size: many; d_call: -; cdr3_nt: TGCAGTGGAAGGGTTGGGAGTTTGCCGCAGTATTTT; cdr3_aa: CSGRVGSLPQYF
v_call: TRBV30; j_call: TRBJ2-5; clone_size: few; d_call: TRBD1; cdr3_nt: TGTGCCTGGAGCCGGGACAGCTACCAAGAGACCCAGTACTTC; cdr3_aa: CAWSRDSYQETQYF
v_call: TRBV12-3/TRBV12-4; j_call: TRBJ2-1; clone_size: many; d_call: -; cdr3_nt: TGCGCCAGCAGCTTAAGTTCCTACAATGAGCAGTTCTTC; cdr3_aa: CASSLSSYNEQFF
v_call: TRBV20-1; j_call: TRBJ2-7; clone_size: few; d_call: -; cdr3_nt: TGCAGTGCCCTCCCGGCTATCTCCTACGAGCAGTACTTC; cdr3_aa: CSALPAISYEQYF
v_call: TRBV7-2; j_call: TRBJ2-3; clone_size: -; d_call: -; cdr3_nt: TGTGCCAGCAGCTTAGCGCGGATCTCTGGGACAGATACGCAGTATTTT; cdr3_aa: CASSLARISGTDTQYF
v_call: TRBV4-1; j_call: TRBJ2-1; clone_size: -; d_call: -; cdr3_nt: TGCGCCAGCAGCCTTCCACGCGATCGTGGGGGTGCCTACAATGAGCAGTTCTTC; cdr3_aa: CASSLPRDRGGAYNEQFF
v_call: TRBV5-1; j_call: TRBJ2-7; clone_size: many; d_call: -; cdr3_nt: TGCGCCAGCAGTAGCGACGTCGGGGGCGAGCAGTACTTC; cdr3_aa: CASSSDVGGEQYF
v_call: TRBV28; j_call: TRBJ2-7; clone_size: -; d_call: -; cdr3_nt: TGTGCCAGCAGTTTCCCCCGGGGAGCGTCACTTTCCTACGAGCAGTACTTC; cdr3_aa: CASSFPRGASLSYEQYF
v_call: TRBV15; j_call: TRBJ2-3; clone_size: -; d_call: TRBD2; cdr3_nt: TGTGCCACCGGGGCGGGGGGGATCACAGATACGCAGTATTTT; cdr3_aa: CATGAGGITDTQYF
v_call: TRBV28; j_call: TRBJ2-5; clone_size: -; d_call: TRBD2; cdr3_nt: TGTGCCAGCAGTTTATTGGTACCGGGACTAAAAGAGACCCAGTACTTC; cdr3_aa: CASSLLVPGLKETQYF
v_call: TRBV7-2; j_call: TRBJ2-1; clone_size: -; d_call: -; cdr3_nt: TGTGCCAGCAGCTTAAGGGTCGCGCGTGAGGCCGAGCAGTTCTTC; cdr3_aa: CASSLRVAREAEQFF
v_call: TRBV12-3/TRBV12-4; j_call: TRBJ1-1; clone_size: -; d_call: TRBD1; cdr3_nt: TGTGCCAGCCATCGACAGGGAGCTCCTGAAGCTTTCTTT; cdr3_aa: CASHRQGAPEAFF
v_call: TRBV12-3/TRBV12-4; j_call: TRBJ2-7; clone_size: -; d_call: -; cdr3_nt: TGTGCCAGCAGAGGGGACTTAGTCTCCTACGAGCAGTACTTC; cdr3_aa: CASRGDLVSYEQYF
v_call: TRBV5-1; j_call: TRBJ1-2; clone_size: many; d_call: -; cdr3_nt: TGCGCCAGCCTCCCGGGGATGGGGTCCTATGGCTACACCTTC; cdr3_aa: CASLPGMGSYGYTF
v_call: TRBV20-1; j_call: TRBJ2-7; clone_size: -; d_call: TRBD1; cdr3_nt: TGCAGTGCTAGTGGGACAGGGATAGACGAGCAGTACTTC; cdr3_aa: CSASGTGIDEQYF
v_call: TRBV9; j_call: TRBJ2-1; clone_size: many; d_call: -; cdr3_nt: TGTGCCAGCAGCGTAGTTGAGGGATCCTACAATGAGCAGTTCTTC; cdr3_aa: CASSVVEGSYNEQFF
v_call: TRBV20-1; j_call: TRBJ2-3; clone_size: -; d_call: TRBD2; cdr3_nt: TGCAGTGCTCCCACCCGGGGGCTAGCGGGGCGCACAGATACGCAGTATTTT; cdr3_aa: CSAPTRGLAGRTDTQYF
v_call: TRBV29-1; j_call: TRBJ2-7; clone_size: few; d_call: -; cdr3_nt: TGCAGCGTTGCAATCGGCAGCCTCTCCTACGAGCAGTACTTC; cdr3_aa: CSVAIGSLSYEQYF
v_call: TRBV4-3; j_call: TRBJ2-2; clone_size: -; d_call: -; cdr3_nt: TGCGCCAGCAGCCAAGATTTGGTCTTCGGGGGGAACACCGGGGAGCTGTTTTTT; cdr3_aa: CASSQDLVFGGNTGELFF
v_call: TRBV20-1; j_call: TRBJ2-1; clone_size: -; d_call: -; cdr3_nt: TGCAGTGCCCTTCCGACAGGTCCCAGCTCCTACAATGAGCAGTTCTTC; cdr3_aa: CSALPTGPSSYNEQFF
v_call: TRBV7-9; j_call: TRBJ1-6; clone_size: -; d_call: -; cdr3_nt: TGTGCCAGCAGCTTACCCGGGACGGATACAAATTCACCCCTCCACTTT; cdr3_aa: CASSLPGTDTNSPLHF
v_call: TRBV12-3/TRBV12-4; j_call: TRBJ1-5; clone_size: few; d_call: TRBD1; cdr3_nt: TGTGCCAGCAGTTTGACAGGGCGTGTCAATCAGCCCCAGCATTTT; cdr3_aa: CASSLTGRVNQPQHF
v_call: TRBV6-1; j_call: TRBJ2-3; clone_size: few; d_call: TRBD2; cdr3_nt: TGTGCCAGCAGTGATAGTGCGGGACTATTCGCAGATACGCAGTATTTT; cdr3_aa: CASSDSAGLFADTQYF
v_call: TRBV7-9; j_call: TRBJ2-7; clone_size: -; d_call: TRBD2; cdr3_nt: TGTGCCAGCAGCTTACTAGCGGGGGGGATCTACGAGCAGTACTTC; cdr3_aa: CASSLLAGGIYEQYF
v_call: TRBV4-1; j_call: TRBJ2-2; clone_size: few; d_call: -; cdr3_nt: TGCGCCAGCAGCCAATTATATGGGGGGCCTTACACCGGGGAGCTGTTTTTT; cdr3_aa: CASSQLYGGPYTGELFF
v_call: TRBV29-1; j_call: TRBJ2-7; clone_size: many; d_call: -; cdr3_nt: TGCAGCGTTGAACAGGAGTTTGGCCAATACTTC; cdr3_aa: CSVEQEFGQYF
v_call: TRBV14; j_call: TRBJ2-1; clone_size: -; d_call: -; cdr3_nt: TGTGCCAGCAGCCAAGAATTCGGGGTAGGAGAGCAGTTCTTC; cdr3_aa: CASSQEFGVGEQFF
v_call: TRBV2; j_call: TRBJ1-1; clone_size: few; d_call: -; cdr3_nt: TGTGCCAGCAGTGAAGCAGTCATATACACTGAAGCTTTCTTT; cdr3_aa: CASSEAVIYTEAFF
v_call: TRBV29-1; j_call: TRBJ2-1; clone_size: -; d_call: TRBD2; cdr3_nt: TGCAGCGTTGCGGTAGCGGGAGAGAGGAATGAGCAGTTCTTC; cdr3_aa: CSVAVAGERNEQFF
v_call: TRBV28; j_call: TRBJ2-7; clone_size: once; d_call: TRBD1; cdr3_nt: TGTGCCAGCAGTGGAGACAGGGGATGGGACTCCTACGAGCAGTACTTC; cdr3_aa: CASSGDRGWDSYEQYF